This TCR beta chain was captured by sequencing in a study of follicular helper T cells after annual influenza vaccination. Points from the study as a whole: Plasmablast frequency change correlated with clonality change in ICOS+CD38+ cTfh.

TCRdb's table, derived via immunoSEQ multiplex PCR, lists solely in-frame clones and lacks some. Among about 10,000 clones, about 83% were seen once, and the ten largest hold roughly 0.35%. To note about this clone: Its specificity is not known.

The CDR3 spans 17 residues. Trimming removed 6 bases from V and 2 bases from J, with 21 bases in between. Germline loops: CDR1 LNHDA, CDR2 SQIVND (reference sequence). Time point given: 2014-2015 season, 7 days after vaccination. The source is an adult who received the influenza vaccine. Here the sequenced sample was CXCR5- memory CD4+ T cells sorted from blood, taken 7 days after influenza vaccination. The V call is TRBV19, the J call TRBJ2-3, with a tentative D call TRBD1 (6 bases). The CDR3 region is CASRALGGRLDTDTQYF. In nucleotides, the CDR3 is TGTGCCAGTAGAGCTTTAGGGGGTAGATTGGACACAGATACGCAGTATTTT.